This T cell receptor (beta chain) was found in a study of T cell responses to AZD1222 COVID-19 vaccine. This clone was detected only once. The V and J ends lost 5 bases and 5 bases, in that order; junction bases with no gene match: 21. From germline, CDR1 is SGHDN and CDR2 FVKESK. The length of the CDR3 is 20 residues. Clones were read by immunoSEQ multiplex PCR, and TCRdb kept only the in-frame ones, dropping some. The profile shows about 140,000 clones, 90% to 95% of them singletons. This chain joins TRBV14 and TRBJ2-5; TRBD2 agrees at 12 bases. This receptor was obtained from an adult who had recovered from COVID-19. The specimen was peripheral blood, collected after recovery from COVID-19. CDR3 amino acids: CASSSMLEPSSGRAWETQYF. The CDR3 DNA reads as TGTGCCAGCAGCTCGATGTTGGAACCCTCTAGCGGGAGGGCCTGGGAGACCCAGTACTTC.